This T cell receptor (beta chain) comes out of a study of T-cell memory formation after mild COVID-19. Background on the study: TCR clusters largely stayed donor specific. Overall study results and limits: CM and EM subsets held most contracting CD4+ clones; EMRA held CD8+ ones. Later expanders leaned toward CD4+, whereas clones contracting from day 15 to 85 were balanced CD4/CD8. Second-wave clones reaching peak frequency on day 37 lacked confirmed SARS-CoV-2 specificity.

Trimming removed 0 bases from V and 4 bases from J, with 15 bases in between. CDR1 is LGHDT and CDR2 is YNNKEL in the germline V gene (reference sequence). The CDR3 spans 16 residues. This clonotype was picked up a small number of times. The antigen remains undetermined. TCRdb re-called the 5' RACE reads through MiXCR, storing one row per CDR3 protein. This table has roughly 550,000 distinct CDR3 sequences, about a fifth appearing once. This TCR came from an adult woman who had mild COVID-19 (a few samples of this study predate the infection). Cell type and time point are not known. Sequencing was carried out using PBMCs or a T cell subset sorted from them (not recorded which). The chain uses TRBV3-1 and TRBJ1-2; unclear D gene. Here the CDR3 reads CASSQEWALGTYGYTF. CDR3 DNA: TGTGCCAGCAGCCAAGAATGGGCCCTTGGCACCTATGGCTACACCTTC.